The rows below give T cell receptor beta chains drawn from one sample of a study of blood T cell repertoires in COVID-19. Using immunoSEQ multiplex PCR, the repertoire was profiled, and TCRdb retains in-frame clones only, with some absent. The table records about 98,000 clones, around 80% of them present only once. The sample consisted of peripheral blood. The origin of the receptors is a man older than 75 with acute or convalescent COVID-19. Both conserved end residues are trimmed from each CDR3. The order of the fields is J gene, V gene, CDR3 protein.

TRBJ2-1,TRBV18,ASSPLRTSGDNEQF
TRBJ2-3,TRBV4-1,ASSQDHVEGAVGTDTQY
TRBJ1-6,TRBV7-2,ASSSTGLPPLH
TRBJ2-3,TRBV3-1/TRBV3-2,ASSSGPGQGYSDTQY
TRBJ2-1,TRBV19,ASTSSTTSWDEQF
TRBJ2-2,TRBV7-2,ASSGLAGEIAGELF
TRBJ2-5,TRBV10-1,ASSMTSRETQY
TRBJ2-3,TRBV3-1/TRBV3-2,ASSPRQGKTDTQY
TRBJ1-1,TRBV15,ATSKSSRNTEAF
TRBJ2-7,TRBV10-2,ASRTSGASYEQY
TRBJ1-6,TRBV5-4,ASSRDRVWESPLH
TRBJ2-4,TRBV7-2,ASSLGHSKNIQY
TRBJ2-7,TRBV5-1,ASSSGLSLSYEQY
TRBJ2-3,TRBV24-1,ATSDLRGRSTDTQY
TRBJ1-1,TRBV10-2,ASSGQGGITEAF
TRBJ2-1,TRBV11-3,ASSQGLLNYNEQF
TRBJ2-1,TRBV18,ASSQSTVGSKNEQF
TRBJ2-7,TRBV13,ASRLGQYPYEQY
TRBJ2-7,TRBV12-3/TRBV12-4,ATGASSYEQY
TRBJ2-3,TRBV28,ASSLSPTGIDTDTQY
TRBJ2-5,TRBV11-2,ASSPRGVGETQY